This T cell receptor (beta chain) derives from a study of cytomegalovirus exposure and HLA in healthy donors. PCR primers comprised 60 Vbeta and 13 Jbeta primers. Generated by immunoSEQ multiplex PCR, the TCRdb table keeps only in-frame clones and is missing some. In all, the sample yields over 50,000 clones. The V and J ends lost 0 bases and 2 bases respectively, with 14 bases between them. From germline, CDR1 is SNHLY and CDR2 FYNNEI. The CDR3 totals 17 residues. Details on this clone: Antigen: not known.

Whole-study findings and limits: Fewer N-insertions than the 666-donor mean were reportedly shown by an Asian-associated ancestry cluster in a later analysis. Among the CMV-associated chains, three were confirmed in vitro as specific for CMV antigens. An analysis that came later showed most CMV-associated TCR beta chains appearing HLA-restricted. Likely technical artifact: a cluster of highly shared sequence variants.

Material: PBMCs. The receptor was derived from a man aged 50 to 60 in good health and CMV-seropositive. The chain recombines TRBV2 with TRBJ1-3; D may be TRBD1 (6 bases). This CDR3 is CASSEAWATGTGNTIYF. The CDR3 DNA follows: TGTGCCAGCAGTGAAGCTTGGGCGACAGGTACTGGAAACACCATATATTTT.